These 17 T cell receptor beta chains originate from one sample sequenced in a study of CD8 T cells in ankylosing spondylitis. MiXCR, applied by TCRdb to the 5' RACE reads, yields one record per CDR3 protein. The sample lists approximately 25,000 distinct CDR3 sequences; about 15% were seen once. The sample was blood. The receptors originated from a male donor with ankylosing spondylitis or in good health (not recorded which).

This clonotype was found many times. The chain couples TRBV2 to TRBJ2-7, with D possibly TRBD2 on 7 matching bases. Germline CDR1 and CDR2: SNHLY and FYNNEI. The CDR3 contains 14 residues. The germline V and J ends were trimmed by 7 bases and 0 bases, with 13 bases remaining between them. This CDR3 reads CASKRDTASYEQYF. For the CDR3, the DNA is TGTGCCAGCAAGCGGGACACCGCCTCCTACGAGCAGTACTTC.

This clonotype has a handful of counts. This chain links TRBV29-1 with TRBJ2-7, with D unresolved. Germline V gives CDR1 SQVTM, CDR2 ANQGSEA. V dropped 0 bases and J dropped 3 bases, with 12 bases sitting between them. The CDR3 length is 14 residues. Here the CDR3 reads CSVEDLVRSYEQYV. The DNA for the CDR3 is TGCAGCGTTGAAGATCTCGTGAGGAGCTACGAGCAGTACGTC.

Ten or more counts support this clonotype. V usage is TRBV9 and J usage is TRBJ2-5; D assignment may be TRBD1 or TRBD2 (5 bases each). The CDR3 extends over 14 amino acids. CDR1 SGDLS and CDR2 YYNGEE come from the germline V gene. Trimming pared 3 bases from V and 5 bases from J, leaving 14 bases between. The CDR3 DNA reads TGTGCCAGCAGCGAGGGGCCCGAGCGGGAGACCCAGTACTTC. Encoded protein: CASSEGPERETQYF.

Ten or more counts support this clonotype. The chain carries TRBV20-1 and TRBJ2-5; tentatively, D is TRBD1 (6 bases). CDR3 size: 15 residues. Trimming stripped 0 bases from V and 1 base from J, with 12 bases between. The V gene's germline CDR1 is DFQATT and CDR2 SNEGSKA (reference sequence). DNA of the CDR3: TGCAGTGCTAGAGATCTCCAGGACAGCCAAGAGACCCAGTACTTC. Its protein product is CSARDLQDSQETQYF.

In this sample, this clonotype turned up many times. The V call is TRBV3-1, the J call TRBJ2-3, with 13 bases aligning to TRBD2. J was trimmed by 3 bases and V by 5 bases; bases with no gene match: 2. Germline-derived CDR1 and CDR2 are LGHDT and YNNKEL (reference sequence). The CDR3 totals 15 residues. The CDR3 is CASSLGLAGTDTQYF. Written as DNA, the CDR3 is TGTGCCAGCAGCTTGGGACTAGCGGGAACAGATACGCAGTATTTT.

The chain uses TRBV11-2 and TRBJ2-2, with D maybe TRBD2 (5 bases). CDR3 length: 15 residues. Per the germline V gene, CDR1 is SGHAT and CDR2 is FQNNGV. V gave up 5 bases and J gave up 7 bases, with 17 bases separating them. DNA for the CDR3: TGTGCCAGCAGCCCCCCCGGCGGGCAGATCGGGGAGCTGTTTTTT. Translation: CASSPPGGQIGELFF.

This clonotype has ten or more counts. V is TRBV20-1 and J is TRBJ2-1, with D maybe TRBD2 (7 bases). Germline CDR1 reads DFQATT; CDR2 reads SNEGSKA (reference sequence). The CDR3 has 11 amino acids. Trimming shortened V by 8 bases and J by 9 bases, and 14 bases separated the two germline ends. CDR3 sequence (DNA): TGCAGTATTTGGGGGGGCATTGAGCAGTTCTTC. Translation gives CSIWGGIEQFF.

The chain carries TRBV20-1 and TRBJ2-1, with 10 bases lining up with TRBD2. The CDR3 length is 14 residues. V shed 3 bases, J shed 4 bases, and the junction held 3 bases outside the gene matches. Germline CDR1 and CDR2: DFQATT and SNEGSKA (reference sequence). The CDR3 loop is CSARSSGRYNEQFF. The DNA of the CDR3 is TGCAGTGCTAGGTCTAGCGGGAGATACAATGAGCAGTTCTTC.

The chain uses TRBV19 and TRBJ2-7; 9 positions agree with TRBD1. The CDR3 is 13 amino acids. V trimming: 6 bases; J trimming: 3 bases; junction bases outside the gene matches: 3. Looked up from germline, CDR1 is LNHDA and CDR2 is SQIVND (reference sequence). CDR3 loop: CASRRQGGYEQYF. The CDR3 DNA is TGTGCCAGTAGACGACAGGGGGGCTACGAGCAGTACTTC.

This clonotype was detected a few times. The J gene is TRBJ2-1, the V gene TRBV10-3; 9 bases fit TRBD1. In germline, CDR1 is ENHRY, CDR2 SYGVKD. Losses at the gene ends were 6 bases for V and 8 bases for J; bases not matched to a gene: 8. CDR3 length: 14 amino acids. The CDR3 spells CAISPDRGPHEQFF. CDR3 nucleotide sequence: TGTGCCATCAGCCCGGACAGGGGCCCCCATGAGCAGTTCTTC.

This chain links TRBV27 with TRBJ2-2, with D maybe TRBD1 (5 bases). This CDR3 has 14 residues. The V and J ends lost 3 bases and 6 bases respectively, with 11 bases between them. Germline-derived CDR1 and CDR2 are MNHEY and SMNVEV (reference sequence). This CDR3 reads CASSFQGRSGELFF. The CDR3 coding sequence is TGTGCCAGCAGTTTCCAGGGTCGGTCCGGGGAGCTGTTTTTT.

This clonotype was observed a handful of times. The chain joins TRBV13 to TRBJ2-7, with D hard to call. V lost 3 bases to trimming and J lost 2 bases, with 8 bases between them. The CDR3 has 13 amino acids. The V gene's germline CDR1 is PRHDT and CDR2 FYEKMQ (reference sequence). CDR3 loop: CASSFSDTYEQYV. The DNA for the CDR3 is TGTGCCAGCAGCTTTTCTGACACCTACGAGCAGTACGTC.

In this sample, this clonotype turned up a few times. The chain employs TRBV5-1 and TRBJ2-3; 13 bases agree with TRBD2. This CDR3 is built from 14 residues. The V gene's germline CDR1 is SGHRS and CDR2 YFSETQ. Trimming removed 7 bases from V and 9 bases from J; junction bases left unmatched: 8. CDR3 DNA: TGCGCCAGCTCCGGGACTAGCGGGACCGAGACGCAGTATTTT. This encodes CASSGTSGTETQYF.

The sample holds many counts of this clonotype. This chain connects TRBV28 to TRBJ1-1; D is ambiguous. Between the trimmed V and J ends, which lost 3 bases and 3 bases, there was a span of 5 bases. Germline V gives CDR1 MDHEN, CDR2 SYDVKM. The CDR3 consists of 12 residues. CDR3: CASSLAYTEAFF. The CDR3 DNA reads TGTGCCAGCAGTTTGGCTTACACTGAAGCTTTCTTT.

There are a few counts of this clonotype. This rearrangement joins TRBV12-3 or TRBV12-4 to TRBJ1-4; D is unresolved. V lost 3 bases, J lost 1 base, and 6 bases lay in between. CDR3 length: 14 residues. The CDR3, as DNA: TGTGCCAGCAGTTTCTCGGGAACTAATGAAAAACTGTTTTTT. Translation: CASSFSGTNEKLFF.

This clonotype came up many times. The chain combines TRBV24-1 with TRBJ2-1, with 7 bases matching TRBD2. The CDR3 is 14 residues long. CDR1 KGHDR and CDR2 SFDVKD come from the germline V gene. The V segment lost 5 bases and the J segment 4 bases; nucleotides outside the gene matches: 4. For the CDR3, the DNA is TGTGCCACCAGTGGCGGGAGCATGTACAATGAGCAGTTCTTC. Amino acids: CATSGGSMYNEQFF.

By proportion, this clonotype is medium-sized. The V call is TRBV29-1, the J call TRBJ2-2, with D perhaps TRBD2 (6 bases). V lost 5 bases and J lost 6, with 19 bases in between. Germline-derived CDR1 and CDR2 are SQVTM and ANQGSEA. CDR3 length equals 15 residues. This CDR3 is CSVSKGGGRSGELFF. The CDR3 nucleotides read TGCAGCGTTTCTAAAGGTGGAGGGCGTTCCGGGGAGCTGTTTTTT.